One T cell receptor beta chain is described in this entry. An amount of RNA that ranged from about 0.45 to 1 ug was reverse transcribed with random hexamers. immunoSEQ multiplex PCR amplified TCR beta CDR3 across 54 Vbeta, 13 Jbeta. TCRdb reanalysed the immunoSEQ multiplex PCR reads using MiXCR and keeps one entry per CDR3 protein. The sample lists around 300,000 distinct CDR3 sequences; under 95% were seen once. The V and J ends lost 6 bases and 10 bases respectively, with 18 bases between them. The CDR3 extends over 13 amino acids. CDR1 and CDR2 (germline): SNHLY, FYNNEI. This record belongs to a study of CD8 T cells in Susac syndrome.

Sequencing was performed on CD4+ T cells from PBMCs. This receptor was obtained from a human donor with multiple sclerosis. The chain employs TRBV2 and TRBJ2-5; D is perhaps TRBD2 (6 bases). CDR3 in amino acids: CASSPDPRGDQYF. CDR3 nucleotide sequence: TGTGCCAGCAGCCCAGACCCGCGGGGAGACCAGTACTTC.